Sequencing of this TCR beta chain was carried out in a study of kidney transplant recipient with SARS-CoV-2 infection. This clonotype showed up many times. TCRdb reprocessed the reads with MiXCR, giving one entry per CDR3 protein. The sample carries approximately 250,000 distinct CDR3 sequences, under 30% recorded once. There are 18 residues in the CDR3. V shed 6 bases and J 2 bases; nucleotides not matched to a gene: 13. The sequencing here drew on a blood sample, taken at baseline and on day 111 from a kidney transplant recipient. This chain joins TRBV12-3 or TRBV12-4 and TRBJ1-1; 12 bases line up with TRBD1. The TCR was taken from a male patient in his thirties who had COVID-19 and was a kidney transplant recipient. Some T cells may be supplied by the graft donor. CDR3 region: CASSIRDRGLGENTEAFF. CDR3 DNA: TGTGCCAGCAGCATCCGGGACAGGGGGCTTGGGGAAAACACTGAAGCTTTCTTT.